This T cell receptor beta chain is from a study of cytomegalovirus exposure and HLA in healthy donors listed by TCRdb under 2017. As for the study more broadly: An earlier analysis of fewer than 750 of the donors reported about 260 Gb of sequence data and around 120 million unique TCR beta sequences obtained from approximately 180 million T cells. HLA typing included class I and class II loci at four-digit resolution. A later genetic analysis used genome-wide SNP genotypes for about 60% of the 666 donors, treating that subset as a discovery cohort. Of the 300 to 450 genotyped donors, more than 75% were placed in the genetic ancestry cluster associated with self-reported Caucasian donors. The study aimed to test whether cataloging public T cell receptors could reveal signatures of past pathogen exposure. In addition to the first cohort of about 650 subjects, a separate validation cohort of under 150 different subjects was used. Rather than drawing on any new phenotypic data, the later analysis identified candidate immune exposures from TCR beta sequences and the way those sequences occurred across donors. Every repertoire in the discovery cohort had been generated on one and the same sequencing platform. A later analysis re-analyzed previously published TCR beta repertoires from 660 or so donors and added high-resolution HLA genotyping to study TCR occurrence patterns. Among roughly 400 genotyped donors of the cohort, an average of approximately 240,000 unique TCR beta nucleotide sequences were sequenced per donor, approximately 20% of them non-productive. Using immunosequencing, the study profiled T cell repertoires from about 650 subjects and related those repertoires to cytomegalovirus serostatus. Typing coverage varied by locus: about 629-640 donors for A, B, C, DRB1 and DQB1; roughly 520 for DQA1; some 610 for DPA1; roughly 470 for DPB1. An early release covering roughly 640 HLA-typed donors comprised about 290 gigabases of sequencing data and approximately 85 million unique TCR sequences. The study combined high-throughput TCR immunosequencing, statistical association of individual TCRs with disease status, and machine learning to predict cytomegalovirus infection status. Donor age, sex, ethnicity and CMV serostatus were compiled alongside the repertoire data. A handful of DR-DQ haplotypes were handled as single units for association and clustering because linkage in the cohort was strong. An earlier analysis of around 580 of the donors used high-throughput TCR beta sequencing to judge whether each TCR beta V gene segment behaved as functional or pseudogenic. Findings and caveats that apply to the study as a whole: Correlated functional status among segregating V segments might reflect linkage disequilibrium, but an unknown experimental factor could not be ruled out. When HLA alleles, especially DR and DQ, strongly co-occurred, attributing TCR associations to individual alleles was difficult. An earlier analysis of some 590 of the donors showed that most TCR beta V segments appeared in productive rearrangements either about 90% or about 30% of the time, which broadly matched IMGT annotations. A later analysis associated about 18,000 TCR beta sequences with specific HLA alleles at a false discovery rate of 0.05. A total of roughly 160 TCR beta chains were listed by the study as associated with cytomegalovirus. While some public TCRs were present in many individuals, most TCR sequences turned up only very rarely across donors. In a later genetic analysis, a missense DCLRE1C variant was associated with V-gene and J-gene trimming of TCR beta chains, and the association was replicated in an independent cohort. According to the authors, the approach could potentially be generalized to other disease states and immunological phenotypes. The classifier was reported to diagnose cytomegalovirus status with high specificity and sensitivity in both the original cohort and the validation cohort. In a later genetic analysis, fewer N-insertions in productive TCRs were reported among donors in an Asian-associated ancestry cluster than the approximately 630-donor mean. Because HLA typing was missing for some donors at each locus, association tests included only the typed subset. A few of the identified cytomegalovirus-associated TCR beta chains were confirmed in vitro to be specific for cytomegalovirus antigens. Roughly uniform sequencing depth across donors was assumed in presence/absence analyses, although this assumption may not hold. Because counts were too low, approximately 18 rarely observed V segments, including chromosome 9 orphons, were excluded from the earlier analysis of some 540 of the donors. This cohort had only TCR beta chains sequenced, and the lack of alpha or paired-chain data limited which features could be detected. In a later analysis, HLA-associated TCR beta chains were found to be more clonally expanded and to have lower generation probabilities than equally common non-associated chains. Immune exposure information for the cohort was limited to CMV serostatus. A later analysis found that TCR association rates varied across HLA loci, with DRB1 alleles showing the most associated TCRs and HLA-C alleles the fewest. According to a later analysis, parvovirus B19, influenza, CMV and Epstein-Barr virus appeared linked to several top co-occurrence clusters. A further reported finding was that TCR beta sequences accurately predicted the HLA-A and HLA-B alleles for most subjects in the first cohort. The sequencing pipeline was judged likely to have produced a cluster of highly shared sequence variants as a technical artifact. A later analysis found that most CMV-associated TCR beta chains appeared HLA-restricted, with HLA associations seemingly driven largely by CMV exposure.

The cohort comprised hundreds of healthy bone marrow donors. Cohort members were all nominally healthy when sampled, although unrecorded immune exposures were likely present. The donor tested CMV seropositive, placing the donor among the approximately 310 seropositive members of the cohort. A peripheral blood sample was provided by each donor, and peripheral blood mononuclear cells were used for TCR beta sequencing. The Qiagen DNeasy Blood Extraction Kit was used to extract genomic DNA from the blood cell samples. Details on this clone: Its antigen remains undetermined. No quality values exist for individual bases; no much larger clone is one base distant.

Receptor libraries were prepared by the immunoSEQ multiplex PCR assay. The multiplex PCR relied on a mix of 60 forward primers for TCR Vbeta segments and 13 reverse primers for TCR Jbeta segments. The CDR3 region of rearranged TCR beta genes was amplified from genomic DNA by a multiplex PCR assay. On the Illumina HiSeq System, the amplified TCR beta libraries were sequenced as 87-base-pair reads. As for how the authors treated the data: A later analysis tallied 80 million to 95 million unique TCR beta chains across the 666 repertoires, and approximately 11 million of those chains were shared by two or more donors. A nearest-neighbor algorithm error-corrected the raw reads and collapsed the reads into unique sequences, merging closely related sequences to remove PCR and sequencing errors. CDR3 sequences were aligned to IMGT reference sequences to assign V, D and J gene segments. Each retained sequence needed at least a six-nucleotide match to both a V gene segment and a J gene segment. Rearrangements were classified as productive when the CDR3 lacked stop codons and remained in frame with V and J, and all other rearrangements were classified as non-productive. Following IMGT convention, CDR3 was defined as the stretch from the second conserved V-encoded cysteine to the conserved J-encoded phenylalanine. The earlier analysis of about 500 of the donors excluded sequences that lacked an unambiguous match to a single V gene segment. In an earlier analysis of some 590 of the donors, V segments were called functional above 56.7% productive rearrangements and were called segregating when the between-donor standard deviation exceeded 5%. A statistical classification framework was developed to diagnose cytomegalovirus status using the catalog of TCR beta chain sequences. In a later analysis, TCR nucleotide sequences were compared against IMGT/GENE-DB human TR gene sequences so that V and J genes could be assigned. A later analysis assigned CDR3 sequences and most-parsimonious VDJ recombination scenarios with the TCRdist pipeline. A later analysis defined each TCR beta chain by its CDR3 amino acid sequence plus V-gene family, and excluded reads lacking a unique V-gene family. A later analysis removed roughly 590 highly shared, low-generation-probability nucleotide sequences to deal with suspected cross-contamination and a sequencing artifact. In a later analysis, a clonal expansion index for each public chain was calculated from normalized within-repertoire ranks of inferred template counts. In a later analysis, generation probabilities were computed with a VDJ recombination model fitted to out-of-frame rearrangements, and the resulting probabilities were checked against IGoR. In a later analysis, hypergeometric tests were used to score TCR-TCR, TCR-HLA and TCR-CMV co-occurrence, with a repertoire-size bias correction applied to TCR pairs. In a later analysis, false discovery rates were estimated by permuting HLA or CMV assignments 20 times. In a later analysis, co-occurring TCRs were grouped using DBSCAN, with TCRdist sequence similarity added in when clustering inside HLA-allele-positive subsets. For co-occurrence clustering, repertoires with fewer than 30,000 or more than 120,000 public chains were excluded, along with 5 or 6 repertoires with anomalous nucleotide sharing. In its TCRdb copy, this immuneACCESS table keeps in-frame sequences only and misses some clones. Where compared with another copy, unresolved V genes explain less than half of these, and the others have no known cause. The V and J calls and clone size are taken from that table; D and trimming were inferred from the DNA. The table for this sample lists some 150,000 clones; roughly 8.8% of them were counted only once. 6.5% to 8.5% of the sample comes from the top ten.

The receptor comes from a woman in her forties in good health and CMV-seropositive. The sample was PBMCs.

The bases are TGTGCCAGCAGCTTAGTTAATGGCCTAGTAGAGACCCAGTACTTC. It translates as CASSLVNGLVETQYF. The receptor chain draws on TRBV11-2 and TRBJ2-5, with the D gene not confidently named. The CDR1 and CDR2 encoded by the germline V gene are SGHAT and FQNNGV. Relative to germline, V is 1 base shorter and J is 4 bases shorter, with 13 bases between their ends. Inclusive of the bounding cysteine and phenylalanine, the CDR3 is 15 residues long. Kept here is only the CDR3 DNA, which spans 45 bases and is read in frame from base 1.